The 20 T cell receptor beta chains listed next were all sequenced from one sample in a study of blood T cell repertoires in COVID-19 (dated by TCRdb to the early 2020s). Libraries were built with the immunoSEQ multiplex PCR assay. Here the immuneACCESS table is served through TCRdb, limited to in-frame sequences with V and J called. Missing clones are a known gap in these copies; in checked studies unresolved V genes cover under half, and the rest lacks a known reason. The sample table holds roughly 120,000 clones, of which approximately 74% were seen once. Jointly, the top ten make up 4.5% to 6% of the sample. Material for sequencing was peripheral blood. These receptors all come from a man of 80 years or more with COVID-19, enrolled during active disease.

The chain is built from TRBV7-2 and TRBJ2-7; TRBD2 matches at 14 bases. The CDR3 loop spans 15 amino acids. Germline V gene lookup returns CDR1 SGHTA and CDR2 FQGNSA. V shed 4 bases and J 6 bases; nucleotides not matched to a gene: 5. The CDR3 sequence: CASSSVTSGRGEQYF. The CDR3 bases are TGTGCCAGCAGCTCTGTGACTAGCGGGAGGGGCGAGCAGTACTTC. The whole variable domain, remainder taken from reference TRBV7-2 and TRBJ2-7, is GAGVSQSPSNKVTEKGKDVELRCDPISGHTALYWYRQSLGQGLEFLIYFQGNSAPDKSGLPSDRFSAERTGGSVSTLTIQRTQQEDSAVYLCASSSVTSGRGEQYFGPGTRLTVT.

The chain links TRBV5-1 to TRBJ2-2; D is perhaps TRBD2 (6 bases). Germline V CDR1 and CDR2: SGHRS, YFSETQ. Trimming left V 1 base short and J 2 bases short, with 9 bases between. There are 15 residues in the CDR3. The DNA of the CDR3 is TGCGCCAGCAGCTTGAGACTAGACAACACCGGGGAGCTGTTTTTT. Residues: CASSLRLDNTGELFF.

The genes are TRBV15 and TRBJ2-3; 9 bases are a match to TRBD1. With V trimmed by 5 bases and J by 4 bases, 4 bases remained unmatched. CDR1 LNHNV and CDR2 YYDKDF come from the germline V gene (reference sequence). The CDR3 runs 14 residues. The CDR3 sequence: CATSRDRVADTQYF. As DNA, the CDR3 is TGTGCCACCAGCCGGGACAGGGTGGCAGATACGCAGTATTTT.

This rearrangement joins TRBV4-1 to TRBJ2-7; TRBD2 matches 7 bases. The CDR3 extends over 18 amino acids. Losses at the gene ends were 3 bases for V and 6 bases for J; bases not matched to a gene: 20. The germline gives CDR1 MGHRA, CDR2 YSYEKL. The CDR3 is CASSQRDGWTSEKVEQYF. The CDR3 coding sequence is TGCGCCAGCAGCCAGCGGGACGGATGGACTAGTGAGAAGGTCGAGCAGTACTTC.

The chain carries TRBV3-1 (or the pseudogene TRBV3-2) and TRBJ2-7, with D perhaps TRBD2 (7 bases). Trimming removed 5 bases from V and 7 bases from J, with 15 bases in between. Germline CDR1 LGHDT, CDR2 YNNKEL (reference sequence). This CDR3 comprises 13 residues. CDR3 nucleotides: TGTGCCAGCAGCTCCTGGGGAGGGGGGGAGCAGTACTTC. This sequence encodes CASSSWGGGEQYF.

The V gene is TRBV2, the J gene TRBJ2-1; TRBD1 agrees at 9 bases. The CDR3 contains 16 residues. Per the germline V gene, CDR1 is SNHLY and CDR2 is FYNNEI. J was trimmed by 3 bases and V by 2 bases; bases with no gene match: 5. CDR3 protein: CASSESRQGGYNEQFF. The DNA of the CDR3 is TGTGCCAGCAGTGAATCTCGACAGGGGGGCTACAATGAGCAGTTCTTC.

CDR3 nucleotide sequence: TGTGCCAGCAGAAGACAGGGGGCCTACGAGCAGTACTTC. Amino acid sequence: CASRRQGAYEQYF. The chain links TRBV28 to TRBJ2-7, with 9 bases fitting TRBD1. This CDR3 has 13 residues. CDR1 MDHEN and CDR2 SYDVKM come from the germline V gene. With V trimmed by 6 bases and J by 2 bases, 2 bases remained unmatched.

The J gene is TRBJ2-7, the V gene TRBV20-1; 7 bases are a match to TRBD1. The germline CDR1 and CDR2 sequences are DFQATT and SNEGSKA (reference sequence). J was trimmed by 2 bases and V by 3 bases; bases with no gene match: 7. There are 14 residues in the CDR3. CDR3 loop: CSASLGQDPYEQYF. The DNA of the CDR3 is TGCAGTGCTAGTTTAGGACAGGATCCCTACGAGCAGTACTTC.

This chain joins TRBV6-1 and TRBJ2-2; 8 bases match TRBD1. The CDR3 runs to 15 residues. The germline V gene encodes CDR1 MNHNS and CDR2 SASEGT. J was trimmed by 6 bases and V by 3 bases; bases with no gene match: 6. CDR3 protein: CASSDRDRYSGELFF. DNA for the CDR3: TGTGCCAGCAGTGACCGGGACAGGTATTCCGGGGAGCTGTTTTTT.

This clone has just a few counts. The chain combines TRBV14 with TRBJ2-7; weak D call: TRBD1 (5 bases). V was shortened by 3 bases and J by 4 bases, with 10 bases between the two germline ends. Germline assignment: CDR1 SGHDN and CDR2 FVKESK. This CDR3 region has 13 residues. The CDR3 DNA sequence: TGTGCCAGCAGCCATCTACAGGCGTACGAGCAGTACTTC. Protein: CASSHLQAYEQYF.

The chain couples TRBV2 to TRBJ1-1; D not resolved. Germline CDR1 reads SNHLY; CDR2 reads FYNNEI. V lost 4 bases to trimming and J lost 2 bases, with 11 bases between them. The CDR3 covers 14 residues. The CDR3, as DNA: TGTGCCAGCAGTGGCATGAGATCTAACACTGAAGCTTTCTTT. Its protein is CASSGMRSNTEAFF.

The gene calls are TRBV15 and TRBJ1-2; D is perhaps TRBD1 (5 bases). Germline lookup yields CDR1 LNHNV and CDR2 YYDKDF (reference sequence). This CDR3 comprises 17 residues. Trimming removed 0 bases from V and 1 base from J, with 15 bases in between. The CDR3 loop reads CATSREGGEGVNYGYTF. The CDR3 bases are TGTGCCACCAGCAGAGAGGGGGGAGAAGGAGTTAACTATGGCTACACCTTC.

Here the CDR3 DNA reads TGCAGTGCTAGTCGCACCGGGACTAGCGGGAGCGGGGGCGCAGATACGCAGTATTTT. Translating it yields CSASRTGTSGSGGADTQYF. The chain is built from TRBV20-1 and TRBJ2-3; 14 bases align to TRBD2. Losses at the gene ends were 3 bases for V and 4 bases for J; bases not matched to a gene: 15. This CDR3 is built from 19 residues. Germline V gene data show CDR1 as DFQATT and CDR2 as SNEGSKA (reference sequence).

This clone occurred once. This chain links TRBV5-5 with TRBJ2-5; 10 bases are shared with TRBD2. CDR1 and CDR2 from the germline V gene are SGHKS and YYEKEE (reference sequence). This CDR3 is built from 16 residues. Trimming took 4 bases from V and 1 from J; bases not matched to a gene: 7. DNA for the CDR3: TGTGCCAGCAGCCAAGGACTAGCGGTTCTCCAAGAGACCCAGTACTTC. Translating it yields CASSQGLAVLQETQYF.

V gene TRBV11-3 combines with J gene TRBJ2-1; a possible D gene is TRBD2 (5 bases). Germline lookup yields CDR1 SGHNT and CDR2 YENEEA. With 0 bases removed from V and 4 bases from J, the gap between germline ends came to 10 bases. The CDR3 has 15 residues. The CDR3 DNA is TGTGCCAGCAGCTTAGACCAGGACTCTTACAATGAGCAGTTCTTC. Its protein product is CASSLDQDSYNEQFF.

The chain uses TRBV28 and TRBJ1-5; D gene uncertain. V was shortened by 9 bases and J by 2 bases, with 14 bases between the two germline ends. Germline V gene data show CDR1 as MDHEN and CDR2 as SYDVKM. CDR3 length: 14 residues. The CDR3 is CASRPTVGNQPQHF. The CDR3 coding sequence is TGTGCCAGTCGTCCCACAGTCGGCAATCAGCCCCAGCATTTT. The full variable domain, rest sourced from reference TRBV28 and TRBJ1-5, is DVKVTQSSRYLVKRTGEKVFLECVQDMDHENMFWYRQDPGLGLRLIYFSYDVKMKEKGDIPEGYSVSREKKERFSLILESASTNQTSMYLCASRPTVGNQPQHFGDGTRLSIL.

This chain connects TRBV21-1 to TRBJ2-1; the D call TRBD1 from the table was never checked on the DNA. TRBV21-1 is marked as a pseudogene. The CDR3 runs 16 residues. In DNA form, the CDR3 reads TGTGCCAGCAGCAAATATGGGCAGGGCTCCTACAATGAGCAGTTCTTC. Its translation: CASSKYGQGSYNEQFF.

The chain's CDR3 is CASSLPTGTGGNGYTF. CDR3 DNA sequence: TGCGCCAGCAGCTTGCCGACAGGGACAGGGGGCAATGGCTACACCTTC. This sequence joins TRBV5-1 and TRBJ1-2; TRBD1 matches 12 bases. CDR3 size: 16 residues. Looked up from germline, CDR1 is SGHRS and CDR2 is YFSETQ. Trimming took 1 base from V and 6 from J; bases not matched to a gene: 7.

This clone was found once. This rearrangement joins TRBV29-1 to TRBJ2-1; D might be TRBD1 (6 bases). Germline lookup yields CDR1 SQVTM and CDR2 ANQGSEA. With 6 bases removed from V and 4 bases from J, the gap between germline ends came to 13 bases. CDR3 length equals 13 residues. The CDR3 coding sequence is TGCAGCGTGGCCCAGGGGAGTTACAATGAGCAGTTCTTC. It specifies CSVAQGSYNEQFF.

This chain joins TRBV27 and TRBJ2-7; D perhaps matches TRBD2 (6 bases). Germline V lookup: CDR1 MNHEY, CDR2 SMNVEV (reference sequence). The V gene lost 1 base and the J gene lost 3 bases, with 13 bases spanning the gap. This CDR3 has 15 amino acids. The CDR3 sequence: CASSLWASEGYEQYF. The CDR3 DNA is TGTGCCAGCAGTTTATGGGCTAGCGAAGGCTACGAGCAGTACTTC.